This T cell receptor (beta chain) was identified in a study of Tregs in tolerant kidney transplant recipients. About the research overall: CD4+CD25+CD127- cells came from roughly 3-day belatacept mixed lymphocyte reactions, some with roughly 5-day graft donor restimulation. Overall study results and limits: Biological reproducibility was not directly addressed in this study.

Comment on this clone: Its target is unknown.

Sequenced by immunoSEQ multiplex PCR; TCRdb stores in-frame clones only, minus some. The sample lists 35,000 to 50,000 clones, roughly 95% seen once, with approximately 0.39% in the top ten. Germline V lookup: CDR1 SGHKS, CDR2 YYEKEE (reference sequence). The CDR3 extends over 16 amino acids. Trimming took off 1 base at V and 3 bases at J, with 16 bases between the two ends. The V call is TRBV5-5, the J call TRBJ1-2, with a possible D match to TRBD1 (5 bases). The sequenced sample was Tregs from blood cultured with allogeneic cells. This clonotype originated in a human donor in good health. CDR3 nucleotides: TGTGCCAGCAGCTTGACAATTCGGGGCCAGCACTATGGCTACACCTTC. It encodes CASSLTIRGQHYGYTF.